Shown below are 8 T cell receptor beta chains from a single sample sequenced in a study of blood T cell repertoires in COVID-19. Sequencing used immunoSEQ multiplex PCR; TCRdb keeps in-frame clones, though not all of them. There are roughly 290,000 clones in the sample; about 89% occur only once, and under 0.95% lies in the top ten. Sequencing was carried out using peripheral blood. The receptors were gathered from a man aged 25-40 years with acute or convalescent COVID-19.

The chain combines TRBV24-1 with TRBJ2-5, with a tentative D call TRBD1 (6 bases). CDR1 KGHDR and CDR2 SFDVKD come from the germline V gene. Trimming pared 4 bases from V and 2 bases from J, leaving 13 bases between. The CDR3 consists of 15 residues. The CDR3: CATSDRRTEQETQYF. The CDR3 bases are TGTGCCACCAGTGACCGGCGGACAGAACAAGAGACCCAGTACTTC.

The chain carries TRBV7-9 and TRBJ1-3; D uncertain. V gave up 1 base and J gave up 4 bases, with 8 bases separating them. From germline, CDR1 is SEHNR and CDR2 FQNEAQ (reference sequence). CDR3 size: 14 residues. CDR3: CASSLVQSGNTIYF. The DNA for the CDR3 is TGTGCCAGCAGCTTAGTCCAATCCGGAAACACCATATATTTT.

The table lists this clone with a count of one. The gene calls are TRBV28 and TRBJ2-5; D might be TRBD2 (5 bases). The ends were cut back, 8 bases at V and 2 bases at J, with 21 bases in the middle. The CDR3 covers 16 residues. Germline V CDR1 and CDR2: MDHEN, SYDVKM. DNA for the CDR3: TGTGCCAGCCCCCGGGATCAGGACCCACTACAAGAGACCCAGTACTTC. This gives the protein CASPRDQDPLQETQYF. The full variable domain, in which reference TRBV28 and TRBJ2-5 provide the parts outside the CDR3, is DVKVTQSSRYLVKRTGEKVFLECVQDMDHENMFWYRQDPGLGLRLIYFSYDVKMKEKGDIPEGYSVSREKKERFSLILESASTNQTSMYLCASPRDQDPLQETQYFGPGTRLLVL.

The V call is TRBV13, the J call TRBJ2-1, with 10 bases identical to TRBD1. The V gene end was trimmed by 3 bases and the J gene end by 10 bases; junction bases not matched to a gene: 9. CDR1 is PRHDT, CDR2 FYEKMQ, per germline (reference sequence). CDR3 length equals 15 residues. CDR3 in amino acids: CASSFEGTGDHEQFF. The CDR3 nucleotides read TGTGCCAGCAGCTTTGAGGGGACAGGGGATCACGAGCAGTTCTTC.

The chain has TRBV28 and TRBJ1-1; TRBD1 is a possible D gene (5 bases). Germline CDR1 and CDR2: MDHEN and SYDVKM. Trimming took off 6 bases at V and 10 bases at J, with 18 bases between the two ends. The CDR3 is 13 amino acids. Here the CDR3 DNA reads TGTGCCAGCAGATCCTCGGACACGGGTGGAGCTTTCTTT. It yields the protein CASRSSDTGGAFF.

This chain joins TRBV5-1 and TRBJ2-1; the D gene is possibly TRBD2 (7 bases). V was trimmed by 3 bases and J by 1 base, leaving 14 bases between them. The CDR3 runs to 16 residues. The germline CDR1 and CDR2 sequences are SGHRS and YFSETQ. Here the CDR3 reads CASSWGAGESYNEQFF. The CDR3 DNA reads as TGCGCCAGCAGCTGGGGGGCGGGGGAGTCCTACAATGAGCAGTTCTTC.

The chain employs TRBV3-1 (or the pseudogene TRBV3-2) and TRBJ2-1, with 13 nucleotides matching TRBD2. The germline V gene encodes CDR1 LGHDT and CDR2 YNNKEL (reference sequence). V dropped 0 bases and J dropped 0; count of bases not matched to a gene: 5. The CDR3 length is 19 residues. This CDR3 is CASSQEGLAGPSSYNEQFF. In nucleotides, the CDR3 is TGTGCCAGCAGCCAAGAGGGACTAGCGGGACCCAGCTCCTACAATGAGCAGTTCTTC.

This clone was found a few times. The V gene is TRBV4-2, the J gene TRBJ1-5; D is undetermined. The ends were cut back, 3 bases at V and 4 bases at J, with 10 bases in the middle. In germline, CDR1 is LGHNA, CDR2 YNFKEQ. CDR3 length: 14 amino acids. CDR3 bases: TGTGCCAGCAGCCAGGAGGTGCTGAATCAGCCCCAGCATTTT. Its translation: CASSQEVLNQPQHF.